This is a list of T cell receptor beta chains from one sample in a study of T cell changes during pregnancy in multiple sclerosis. The table came from immunoSEQ multiplex PCR; TCRdb's copy has only in-frame clones and leaves some out. The sample lists roughly 67,000 clones, 80% to 95% occurring once. Sequencing was performed on peripheral blood, taken in the second trimester of pregnancy. The receptors come from a female donor with multiple sclerosis, enrolled in a pregnancy study. Both conserved end residues are part of each CDR3. Fields, in order: J gene, V gene, clone size, CDR3 length, D gene, CDR3 protein, CDR3 DNA. D genes are given only for firm matches. The size of a clone is reported for some rows only, either as once, few or many, or as a class for expanded clones.

>TRBJ1-5|TRBV6-6|few|13|.
CASSPRVDQPQHF
TGTGCCAGCAGCCCCAGGGTGGATCAGCCCCAGCATTTT
>TRBJ2-3|TRBV7-9|.|16|.
CASSKDDSQITDTQYF
TGTGCCAGCAGCAAAGACGACAGCCAGATCACAGATACGCAGTATTTT
>TRBJ1-1|TRBV7-2|.|13|.
CASSLQGDTEAFF
TGTGCCAGCAGCTTACAAGGGGACACTGAAGCTTTCTTT
>TRBJ1-5|TRBV18|.|13|.
CASSPQGNQPQHF
TGTGCCAGCTCACCACAGGGGAATCAGCCCCAGCATTTT
>TRBJ2-7|TRBV5-4|.|15|.
CASSLENRDLGEQYF
TGTGCCAGCAGCTTGGAGAACAGGGACCTAGGGGAGCAGTACTTC
>TRBJ1-2|TRBV28|few|17|.
CASSSGKPTWRDYGYTF
TGTGCCAGCAGCTCCGGGAAACCTACCTGGAGGGACTATGGCTACACCTTC
>TRBJ2-3|TRBV7-2|.|16|TRBD2
CASSPMVAGGQDTQYF
TGTGCCAGCAGCCCCATGGTAGCGGGGGGCCAAGATACGCAGTATTTT
>TRBJ2-1|TRBV6-1|.|14|.
CASSGDIGHNEQFF
TGTGCCAGCAGTGGGGACATTGGCCACAATGAGCAGTTCTTC
>TRBJ1-1|TRBV13|few|12|.
CASSTMNTEAFF
TGTGCCAGCAGCACAATGAACACTGAAGCTTTCTTT
>TRBJ2-3|TRBV5-1|.|14|TRBD2
CASSFTSGTDTQYF
TGCGCCAGCAGCTTTACTAGCGGCACAGATACGCAGTATTTT
>TRBJ2-7|TRBV5-6|.|11|.
CASSVSREQYF
TGTGCCAGCAGCGTCTCGCGTGAGCAGTACTTC
>TRBJ2-1|TRBV7-9|.|12|.
CASSLLRNEQFF
TGTGCCAGCAGCTTACTGCGCAATGAGCAGTTCTTC
>TRBJ2-1|TRBV2|.|14|TRBD2
CASSAASGRNEQFF
TGTGCCAGCAGTGCAGCTAGCGGGAGAAATGAGCAGTTCTTC
>TRBJ1-1|TRBV7-9|.|14|TRBD1
CASSSDRESLEAFF
TGTGCCAGCAGCTCCGACAGGGAATCTCTTGAAGCTTTCTTT
>TRBJ1-5|TRBV5-1|few|14|.
CASNHQGGNQPQHF
TGCGCCAGCAACCACCAGGGTGGCAATCAGCCCCAGCATTTT
>TRBJ2-1|TRBV2|.|15|TRBD2
CASSDSGASYNEQFF
TGTGCCAGCAGTGACAGCGGGGCCTCCTACAATGAGCAGTTCTTC
>TRBJ1-4|TRBV6-5|once|15|.
CASSQRGNAPEKLFF
TGTGCCAGCAGTCAGAGGGGGAATGCACCTGAAAAACTGTTTTTT
>TRBJ1-1|TRBV6-6|.|13|.
CASSRDSGRVAFF
TGTGCCAGCAGTCGGGACTCGGGGAGGGTTGCTTTCTTT
>TRBJ2-2|TRBV9|.|14|.
CASSVELVGGELFF
TGTGCCAGCAGCGTAGAATTAGTTGGCGGGGAGCTGTTTTTT
>TRBJ2-3|TRBV25-1|.|15|.
CASSDVQGRTWAQYF
TGTGCCAGCAGTGACGTCCAGGGTCGAACATGGGCGCAGTATTTT
>TRBJ1-1|TRBV2|.|17|TRBD1
CASSLPGQGSMNTEAFF
TGTGCCAGCAGCCTTCCGGGACAGGGTTCAATGAACACTGAAGCTTTCTTT
>TRBJ1-1|TRBV5-1|.|14|TRBD1
CASSLFTGATEAFF
TGCGCCAGCAGCCTTTTCACAGGGGCCACTGAAGCTTTCTTT
>TRBJ2-3|TRBV7-2|.|16|TRBD2
CASSLGGTGGPDTQYF
TGTGCCAGCAGCTTAGGAGGGACGGGAGGGCCTGATACGCAGTATTTT
>TRBJ2-1|TRBV5-1|.|15|TRBD2
CASSMTSLDYNEQFF
TGCGCCAGCAGTATGACTAGCCTAGACTACAATGAGCAGTTCTTC
>TRBJ2-7|TRBV11-3|.|13|TRBD2
CASSVSGSFEQYF
TGTGCCAGCAGCGTTAGCGGGAGCTTCGAGCAGTACTTC
>TRBJ1-4|TRBV7-2|.|15|TRBD1
CASSRTGQGNEKLFF
TGTGCCAGCAGTCGGACGGGACAGGGGAATGAAAAACTGTTTTTT